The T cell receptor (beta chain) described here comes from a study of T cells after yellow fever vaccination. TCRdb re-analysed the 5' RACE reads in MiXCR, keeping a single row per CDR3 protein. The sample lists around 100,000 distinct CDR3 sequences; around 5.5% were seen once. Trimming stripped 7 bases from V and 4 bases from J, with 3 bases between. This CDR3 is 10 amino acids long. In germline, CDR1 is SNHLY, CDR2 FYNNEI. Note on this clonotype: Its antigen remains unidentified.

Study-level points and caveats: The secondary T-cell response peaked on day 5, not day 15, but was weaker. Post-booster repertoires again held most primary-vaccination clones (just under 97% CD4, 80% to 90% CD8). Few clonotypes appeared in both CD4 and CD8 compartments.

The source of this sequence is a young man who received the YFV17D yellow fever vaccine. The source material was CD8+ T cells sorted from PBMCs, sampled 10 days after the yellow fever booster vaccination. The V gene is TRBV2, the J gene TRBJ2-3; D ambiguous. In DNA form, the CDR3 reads TGTGCCAGCATGGCAGATACGCAGTATTTT. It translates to CASMADTQYF.